Below are 19 T cell receptor beta chains sequenced from a single sample in a study of blood T cell repertoires in COVID-19 (dated by TCRdb to 2020 to 2022). The library was generated by the immunoSEQ multiplex PCR assay. This immuneACCESS table, as held by TCRdb, lists in-frame sequences with V and J called but not all clones. Of the missing ones, under half trace to an unresolved V gene in checked studies; the others have no known cause. The sample contains about 230,000 clones, around 88% of them found a single time. The ten largest clones capture 2% to 3% of the sample. Specimen: PBMCs or T cells enriched from blood (not recorded which). The receptor source for this set is a woman aged 40-49 years with acute COVID-19.

The chain recombines TRBV10-1 with TRBJ2-1; 7 bases align to TRBD1. V gave up 6 bases and J gave up 0 bases; unmatched junction bases: 11. CDR3 size: 17 residues. The germline V gene encodes CDR1 WNHNN and CDR2 SYGVQD (reference sequence). The DNA for the CDR3 is TGCGCCAGCAGAGACGGGTTACAGGGGAGCTCCTACAATGAGCAGTTCTTC. It specifies CASRDGLQGSSYNEQFF.

The V gene is TRBV3-1 (or the pseudogene TRBV3-2), the J gene TRBJ1-1; D remains unclear. The CDR3 has 12 amino acids. Looked up from germline, CDR1 is LGHDT and CDR2 is YNNKEL (reference sequence). The ends were cut back, 3 bases at V and 7 bases at J, with 9 bases in the middle. CDR3 sequence: CASSHDSGEAFF. For the CDR3, the DNA is TGTGCCAGCAGCCATGACTCTGGTGAAGCTTTCTTT.

The V gene is TRBV5-6, the J gene TRBJ2-3; D possibly corresponds to TRBD2 (5 bases). The CDR3 spans 15 residues. V was pared by 2 bases and J by 1 base, with 11 bases between. The germline gives CDR1 SGHDT, CDR2 YYEEEE. CDR3 amino acids: CASSFGVSGTDTQYF. The CDR3 nucleotides read TGTGCCAGCAGCTTCGGGGTTAGCGGCACAGATACGCAGTATTTT.

V usage is TRBV5-4 and J usage is TRBJ1-2; 8 nucleotides agree with TRBD1. The V and J ends lost 2 bases and 5 bases, in that order; junction bases with no gene match: 5. The CDR3 spans 14 residues. CDR1 is SGHNT, CDR2 YYREEE, per germline (reference sequence). The CDR3 loop is CASSFQGARYGYTF. The CDR3 DNA reads as TGTGCCAGCAGCTTTCAGGGGGCGCGTTATGGCTACACCTTC.

The gene calls are TRBV5-6 and TRBJ1-3, with D maybe TRBD1 (5 bases). Trimming took 4 bases from V and 0 from J, leaving 23 bases between them. The CDR3 has 19 residues. CDR1 and CDR2 from the germline V gene are SGHDT and YYEEEE. In nucleotides, the CDR3 is TGTGCCAGCAGCGTGGGGCTGGGTATGGACACGGGCTCTGGAAACACCATATATTTT. Translation gives CASSVGLGMDTGSGNTIYF.

The chain carries TRBV7-9 and TRBJ2-1, with D perhaps TRBD2 (5 bases). CDR1 and CDR2 (germline): SEHNR, FQNEAQ (reference sequence). The CDR3 loop spans 12 amino acids. Trimming stripped 1 base from V and 8 bases from J, with 6 bases between. The CDR3 loop is CASSLERYEQFF. In nucleotides, the CDR3 is TGTGCCAGCAGCTTAGAGCGGTATGAGCAGTTCTTC.

The gene calls are TRBV18 and TRBJ2-3; no firm D call. CDR1 and CDR2 (germline): KGHSH, LQKENI. This CDR3 has 16 amino acids. The V and J ends lost 6 bases and 2 bases respectively, with 18 bases between them. This chain's CDR3 is CASSPLGPPDTDTQYF. The CDR3 DNA reads TGTGCCAGCTCGCCTCTTGGGCCACCCGACACAGATACGCAGTATTTT.

The chain employs TRBV2 and TRBJ2-5; 10 bases map to TRBD1. Trimming at V came to 4 bases and at J to 3 bases, leaving 5 bases not matched to a gene. Germline values: CDR1 SNHLY, CDR2 FYNNEI. The CDR3 runs to 15 residues. For the CDR3, the DNA is TGTGCCAGCAGTGGACAGGGACAGGGGAAAGAGACCCAGTACTTC. Translating it yields CASSGQGQGKETQYF.

The V gene is TRBV11-2, the J gene TRBJ2-5, with 10 nucleotides matching TRBD2. The CDR3 length is 16 residues. V shed 5 bases and J 1 base; nucleotides not matched to a gene: 7. The germline CDR1 and CDR2 sequences are SGHAT and FQNNGV. CDR3 protein: CASSILAGSVQETQYF. For the CDR3, the DNA is TGTGCCAGCAGCATACTAGCGGGGAGCGTCCAAGAGACCCAGTACTTC.

The chain carries TRBV5-1 and TRBJ2-5; TRBD1 matches at 7 bases. The trim removed 2 bases at V and 5 bases at J, leaving 3 bases unmatched. From germline, CDR1 is SGHRS and CDR2 YFSETQ. The CDR3 extends over 13 amino acids. Here the CDR3 reads CASSFDRAETQYF. Here the CDR3 DNA reads TGCGCCAGCAGCTTCGACAGGGCTGAGACCCAGTACTTC. Full variable domain (missing parts from reference TRBV5-1 and TRBJ2-5): KAGVTQTPRYLIKTRGQQVTLSCSPISGHRSVSWYQQTPGQGLQFLFEYFSETQRNKGNFPGRFSGRQFSNSRSEMNVSTLELGDSALYLCASSFDRAETQYFGPGTRLLVL.

This clone is a singleton in its sample. The V call is TRBV4-1, the J call TRBJ2-7, with D perhaps matching TRBD2 (6 bases). The CDR3 loop spans 15 amino acids. Trimming removed 0 bases at V and 3 bases at J, with 12 bases between. The V gene's germline CDR1 is MGHRA and CDR2 YSYEKL. The CDR3, as DNA: TGCGCCAGCAGCCAAGATCCAGCGGGTCACTACGAGCAGTACGTC. As protein: CASSQDPAGHYEQYV.

The chain has TRBV18 and TRBJ1-5; tentative D call: TRBD1 (5 bases). This CDR3 contains 15 residues. The V end was cut by 3 bases, the J end by 6 bases, with 15 bases between. Per the germline V gene, CDR1 is KGHSH and CDR2 is LQKENI. The CDR3 protein is CASSPGRGKSQPQHF. CDR3 bases: TGTGCCAGCTCACCGGGTAGGGGAAAGAGTCAGCCCCAGCATTTT.

Here the CDR3 reads CASSPGGSGGGYTF. The CDR3, as DNA: TGTGCCAGCAGCCCCGGGGGGTCCGGGGGGGGCTACACCTTC. The rearrangement uses TRBV7-2 and TRBJ1-2; D possibly corresponds to TRBD1 (5 bases). Germline V lookup: CDR1 SGHTA, CDR2 FQGNSA. The V end lost 5 bases, the J end lost 8 bases, and 18 bases lay between the germline ends. This CDR3 has 14 residues.

As concerns this clone: The identical CDR3 is also encoded by other nucleotide sequences in the sample. The CDR3 bases are TGTGCCAGCAGCTTGGCCGGCTATGGCTACACCTTC. Protein: CASSLAGYGYTF. This chain joins TRBV5-4 and TRBJ1-2; D ambiguous. V was cut by 0 bases and J by 4 bases, with 4 bases left in between. Germline V CDR1 and CDR2: SGHNT, YYREEE (reference sequence). This CDR3 comprises 12 residues.

This rearrangement joins TRBV5-1 to TRBJ2-3; TRBD2 is a possible D gene (7 bases). The germline V gene has CDR1 SGHRS and CDR2 YFSETQ. This CDR3 is built from 15 residues. The germline V and J ends were trimmed by 9 bases and 2 bases, with 19 bases remaining between them. The CDR3 DNA follows: TGCGCCACCCGGGACCGAGGGGGGGTCACAGATACGCAGTATTTT. It is translated as CATRDRGGVTDTQYF.

The rearrangement links TRBV19 to TRBJ2-2, with 8 bases aligning to TRBD1. The V segment lost 6 bases and the J segment 3 bases; nucleotides outside the gene matches: 9. CDR1 is LNHDA and CDR2 is SQIVND in the germline V gene (reference sequence). This CDR3 has 16 amino acids. The CDR3 loop reads CASSTGGVKDTGELFF. The CDR3 DNA is TGTGCCAGTAGCACAGGGGGAGTGAAGGACACCGGGGAGCTGTTTTTT. Filled out from reference TRBV19 and TRBJ2-2, the complete variable domain reads DGGITQSPKYLFRKEGQNVTLSCEQNLNHDAMYWYRQDPGQGLRLIYYSQIVNDFQKGDIAEGYSVSREKKESFPLTVTSAQKNPTAFYLCASSTGGVKDTGELFFGEGSRLTVL.

V and J are TRBV24-1 and TRBJ2-6, with D hard to call. The V gene lost 5 bases and the J gene lost 4 bases, with 14 bases spanning the gap. Germline values: CDR1 KGHDR, CDR2 SFDVKD. This CDR3 region has 16 residues. CDR3 coding DNA: TGTGCCACCAGTGTTGCCCTTCCTACCGGGGCCAACGTCCTGACTTTC. Translating gives CATSVALPTGANVLTF.

The genes are TRBV4-2 and TRBJ2-7, with 8 bases lining up with TRBD2. The junction had 5 bases not matched to a gene; V was cut back by 0 bases and J by 1 base. CDR3 length: 16 amino acids. CDR1 and CDR2 from the germline V gene are LGHNA and YNFKEQ. The CDR3 loop is CASSQDYPGGSYEQYF. The CDR3 DNA reads TGTGCCAGCAGCCAAGATTATCCGGGGGGGTCCTACGAGCAGTACTTC.

The chain uses TRBV10-3 and TRBJ2-7; 9 bases match TRBD1. The CDR3 is 14 amino acids. The ends lost 0 bases at V and 6 bases at J; junction bases unmatched: 3. Germline V gene sequence: CDR1 ENHRY, CDR2 SYGVKD. CDR3 in amino acids: CAISESWTGAEQYF. As DNA, the CDR3 is TGTGCCATCAGTGAGTCTTGGACAGGGGCCGAGCAGTACTTC.